This is a list of T cell receptor beta chains from one sample in a study of T cell responses to AZD1222 COVID-19 vaccine. The assay was immunoSEQ multiplex PCR, and TCRdb's table has in-frame clones only and misses some. In the table there are some 120,000 clones, 75% to 90% of which are singletons. The source was peripheral blood, collected on day 0 of AZD1222 vaccination. These receptors originate from an adult in good health. Both conserved end residues are part of each CDR3. D genes are given only for firm matches. Clone size is not always given. Where it is, it says once, few, many or a class for expanded clones.

TRBD2 | TRBJ2-7 | TRBV15 | medium-sized | TGTGCCACCAGTCGGCCGGGACTAGCGGGGTTAAGGTACGAGCAGTACTTC | CATSRPGLAGLRYEQYF
TRBD1 | TRBJ1-2 | TRBV19 | . | TGTGCCAGTCACAGGGGTGGCTACACCTTC | CASHRGGYTF
. | TRBJ2-4 | TRBV10-1 | . | TGCGCCAGCAGTGAGTCTCGCGGGCAGGGAAACATTCAGTACTTC | CASSESRGQGNIQYF
TRBD2 | TRBJ2-1 | TRBV24-1 | . | TGTGCCACCAGTTCCGTCCGACTAGCGGGAGCCAATGAGCAGTTCTTC | CATSSVRLAGANEQFF
. | TRBJ2-1 | TRBV27 | few | TGTGCCAGCAGTTTAATTATGAGGCGGGGTCACAATGAGCAGTTCTTC | CASSLIMRRGHNEQFF
. | TRBJ2-5 | TRBV11-2 | . | TGTGCCAGCAGCTCCTGGGGCGGGCGCGGGAAAGAGACCCAGTACTTC | CASSSWGGRGKETQYF
TRBD1 | TRBJ2-7 | TRBV24-1 | . | TGTGCCACCAGTAAGACAGGGGGCTTGGACGAGCAGTACTTC | CATSKTGGLDEQYF
. | TRBJ2-3 | TRBV7-3 | . | TGTGCCAGCAGCTTAAGGGAGCGAGATACGCAGTATTTT | CASSLRERDTQYF
TRBD2 | TRBJ2-7 | TRBV5-1 | . | TGCGCCAGCGGCTGGACTAGCGGAACCTACGAGCAGTACTTC | CASGWTSGTYEQYF
. | TRBJ1-1 | TRBV12-3/TRBV12-4 | few | TGTGCCAGCAGTGAAGGTGAAGCTTTCTTT | CASSEGEAFF
. | TRBJ1-3 | TRBV5-4 | . | TGTGCCAGCAGCCTACTCCCCTCCTTTAGCTCTGGAAACACCATATATTTT | CASSLLPSFSSGNTIYF
TRBD1 | TRBJ1-1 | TRBV19 | . | TGTGCCAGTAGGGACAGGGGTGGGAGGAACACTGAAGCTTTCTTT | CASRDRGGRNTEAFF
. | TRBJ1-2 | TRBV12-3/TRBV12-4 | . | TGTGCCAGCAGACCTCGACAGGCCTATGGCTACACCTTC | CASRPRQAYGYTF
. | TRBJ1-6 | TRBV5-1 | . | TGCGCCAGCAGCCCAGACAGCTATAATTCACCCCTCCACTTT | CASSPDSYNSPLHF
TRBD2 | TRBJ2-3 | TRBV7-3 | . | TGTGCCAGCAGCCGAGGAACTAGCGGCACAGATACGCAGTATTTT | CASSRGTSGTDTQYF
TRBD1 | TRBJ1-1 | TRBV6-5 | once | TGTGCCAGCAGCCTCGACAGGGTGAACACTGAAGCTTTCTTT | CASSLDRVNTEAFF
. | TRBJ2-2 | TRBV11-1 | . | TGTGCCAGCAGCAGCCGTGGGTTGGGGGAGCTGTTTTTT | CASSSRGLGELFF
. | TRBJ2-3 | TRBV2 | . | TGTGCCAGCAGCGCCCAGGGAAAGGAAACAGATACGCAGTATTTT | CASSAQGKETDTQYF
. | TRBJ1-1 | TRBV19 | . | TGTGCCAGTAGTATCGGGGATAGGAGCACTGAAGCTTTCTTT | CASSIGDRSTEAFF
. | TRBJ1-6 | TRBV2 | . | TGTGCCAGCAGTTCAGGGGCCACACCCCTCCACTTT | CASSSGATPLHF
. | TRBJ2-7 | TRBV9 | . | TGTGCCAGCAGCGTAGACAGGGCACCCTACGAGCAGTACTTC | CASSVDRAPYEQYF
TRBD1 | TRBJ1-2 | TRBV7-8 | . | TGTGCCAGCAGCCAGGGACAGGGAGTTAACTATGGCTACACCTTC | CASSQGQGVNYGYTF
TRBD1 | TRBJ2-2 | TRBV7-3 | many | TGTGCCAGCAGCTCAGGACAGGAATGGTTCAACACCGGGGAGCTGTTTTTT | CASSSGQEWFNTGELFF
. | TRBJ2-4 | TRBV7-2 | . | TGTGCCAGCAACCCCGGAGATGCCAAAAACATTCAGTACTTC | CASNPGDAKNIQYF
TRBD1 | TRBJ1-2 | TRBV7-2 | . | TGTGCCAGCAGCTTAAGGGGGCCCTATGGCTACACCTTC | CASSLRGPYGYTF
. | TRBJ1-2 | TRBV19 | . | TGTGCCAGTGCCAGGACAGAAAACTATGGCTACACCTTC | CASARTENYGYTF
TRBD1 | TRBJ2-2 | TRBV4-3 | once | TGCGCCAGCAGCACCCTGACAGGGGTCAACACCGGGGAGCTGTTTTTT | CASSTLTGVNTGELFF
. | TRBJ2-3 | TRBV29-1 | few | TGCAGCGGTAGGGGGGGCACAGATACGCAGTATTTT | CSGRGGTDTQYF
. | TRBJ1-6 | TRBV14 | . | TGTGCCAGCGGCACGGGACGGAAAAATTCACCCCTCCACTTT | CASGTGRKNSPLHF
TRBD2 | TRBJ2-3 | TRBV27 | . | TGTGCCAGCAGTCTCTCCGGGACTAGCGGGAGAGATACGCAGTATTTT | CASSLSGTSGRDTQYF
TRBD1 | TRBJ2-5 | TRBV18 | . | TGTGCCAGCTCACCCGGGACAGGGAGTCTAGAGACCCAGTACTTC | CASSPGTGSLETQYF
. | TRBJ2-1 | TRBV7-2 | . | TGTGCCGACTGGAGGGGGCTATACAATGAGCAGTTCTTC | CADWRGLYNEQFF
TRBD2 | TRBJ2-7 | TRBV7-6 | . | TGTGCCAGCAGCTCCTCCGGTAGCGGGACCTACGAGCAGTACTTC | CASSSSGSGTYEQYF
TRBD2 | TRBJ2-2 | TRBV10-2 | few | TGCGCCAGCAGAGTAGCGGGGGGGCAGGGCACCGGGGAGCTGTTTTTT | CASRVAGGQGTGELFF
TRBD2 | TRBJ2-5 | TRBV6-4 | medium-sized | TGTGCCAGCAGTGAGACTAGCGGGGGGCAAGAGACCCAGTACTTC | CASSETSGGQETQYF
TRBD2 | TRBJ2-4 | TRBV27 | few | TGTGCCAGCAGTCACGCCACCCGCGGCGGGGGGGCCAAAAACATTCAGTACTTC | CASSHATRGGGAKNIQYF
. | TRBJ1-2 | TRBV5-6 | . | TGTGCCAGCAGCTTGAAAGGGACGTATGGCTACACCTTC | CASSLKGTYGYTF